These 2 T cell receptor beta chains share one sample of origin, sequenced in a study of radiotherapy plus CTLA-4 blockade in lung cancer. The repertoire was sequenced with immunoSEQ multiplex PCR; TCRdb's copy has only in-frame clones and lacks some. Seen here are 55,000 to 80,000 clones, roughly 80% observed once, and the top ten hold 7% to 8.5%. Sequenced here: peripheral blood, sampled from a patient treated with radiotherapy plus ipilimumab. Receptor source: a human donor with non-small cell lung cancer who had a complete response to radiotherapy plus ipilimumab.

V gene TRBV25-1 combines with J gene TRBJ1-2; possible D gene TRBD1, 5 bases. The CDR3 totals 14 residues. Germline CDR1 is MGHDK and CDR2 is SYGVNS. Between the trimmed V and J ends, which lost 3 bases and 5 bases, there was a span of 13 bases. CDR3 sequence: CASSEKGRRYGYTF. The CDR3, as DNA: TGTGCCAGCAGTGAGAAGGGACGAAGATATGGCTACACCTTC.

This chain uses TRBV7-9 with TRBJ2-5; 9 bases match TRBD2. The germline V gene encodes CDR1 SEHNR and CDR2 FQNEAQ (reference sequence). The CDR3 consists of 15 residues. Trimming cost V 4 bases and J 4 bases; bases outside gene matches: 7. The CDR3, as DNA: TGTGCCAGCAGCTCCCGGTTAGCGGGGGTAGAGACCCAGTACTTC. This translates into CASSSRLAGVETQYF. Full variable domain (rest looked up from reference TRBV7-9 and TRBJ2-5): DTGVSQNPRHKITKRGQNVTFRCDPISEHNRLYWYRQTLGQGPEFLTYFQNEAQLEKSRLLSDRFSAERPKGSFSTLEIQRTEQGDSAMYLCASSSRLAGVETQYFGPGTRLLVL.